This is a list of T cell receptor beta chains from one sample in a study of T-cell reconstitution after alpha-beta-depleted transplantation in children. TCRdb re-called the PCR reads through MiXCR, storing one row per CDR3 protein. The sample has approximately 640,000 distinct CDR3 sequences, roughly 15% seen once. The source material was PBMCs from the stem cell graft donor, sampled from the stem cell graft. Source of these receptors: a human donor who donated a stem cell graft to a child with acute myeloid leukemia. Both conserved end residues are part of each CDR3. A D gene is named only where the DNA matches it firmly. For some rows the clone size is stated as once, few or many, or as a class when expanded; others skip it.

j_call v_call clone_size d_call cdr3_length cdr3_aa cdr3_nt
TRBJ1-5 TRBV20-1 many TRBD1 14 CSARQTGLGGPQHF TGCAGTGCCCGTCAGACAGGGTTGGGAGGACCCCAGCATTTT
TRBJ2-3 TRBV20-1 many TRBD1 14 CSAGQVRSTDTQYF TGCAGTGCTGGACAGGTCCGAAGCACAGATACGCAGTATTTT
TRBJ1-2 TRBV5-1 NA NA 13 CASTGTRTWGYTF TGCGCCAGCACCGGGACAAGGACCTGGGGCTACACCTTC
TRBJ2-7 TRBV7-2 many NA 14 CASSLGPGTYEQYF TGTGCCAGCAGCTTAGGTCCGGGAACCTACGAGCAGTACTTC
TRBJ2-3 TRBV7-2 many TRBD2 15 CASSSLAGGVDTQYF TGTGCCAGCAGCTCACTAGCGGGGGGGGTAGATACGCAGTATTTT
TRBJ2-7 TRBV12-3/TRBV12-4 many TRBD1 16 CASSARDSEPSYEQYF TGTGCCAGCAGTGCCAGGGACAGCGAACCCTCCTACGAGCAGTACTTC
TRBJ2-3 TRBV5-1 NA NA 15 CASSLRGGLLDTQYF TGCGCCAGCAGCTTGAGGGGCGGACTTTTGGATACGCAGTATTTT
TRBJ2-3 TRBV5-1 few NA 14 CASSLIEITDTQYF TGCGCCAGCAGCTTAATCGAGATAACAGATACGCAGTATTTT
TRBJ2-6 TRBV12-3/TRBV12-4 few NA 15 CASSFRGTGANVLTF TGTGCCAGCAGTTTTAGAGGGACTGGGGCCAACGTCCTGACTTTC
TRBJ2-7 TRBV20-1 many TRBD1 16 CSARPHGTGNSYEQYF TGCAGTGCTAGACCCCATGGGACAGGGAACTCCTACGAGCAGTACTTC
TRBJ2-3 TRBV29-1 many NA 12 CSVAWSGDTQYF TGCAGCGTTGCATGGTCGGGAGATACGCAGTATTTT
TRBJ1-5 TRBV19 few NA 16 CASSPRGQYSNQPQHF TGTGCCAGTAGTCCTCGAGGACAGTATAGCAATCAGCCCCAGCATTTT
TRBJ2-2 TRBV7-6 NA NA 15 CASSAEVLVTGELFF TGTGCCAGCAGCGCAGAGGTTCTGGTCACCGGGGAGCTGTTTTTT
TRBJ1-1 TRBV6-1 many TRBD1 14 CASSQGQPNTEAFF TGTGCCAGCAGTCAGGGACAGCCTAACACTGAAGCTTTCTTT
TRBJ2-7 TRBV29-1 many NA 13 CSVGRDGTYEQYF TGCAGCGTTGGCCGGGACGGAACCTACGAGCAGTACTTC
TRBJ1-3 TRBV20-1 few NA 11 CSVSVGNTIYF TGCAGTGTTTCAGTTGGAAACACCATATATTTT
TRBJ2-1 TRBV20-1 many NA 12 CSARDFRNEQFF TGCAGTGCTAGAGATTTCCGGAATGAGCAGTTCTTC
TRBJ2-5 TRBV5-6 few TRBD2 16 CASSQLGEGHQETQYF TGTGCCAGCAGCCAGCTCGGGGAGGGGCACCAAGAGACCCAGTACTTC
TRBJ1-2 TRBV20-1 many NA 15 CSARPGQQLNYGYTF TGCAGTGCTAGACCAGGACAGCAACTAAACTATGGCTACACCTTC
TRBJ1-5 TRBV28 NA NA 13 CASSEIRDQPQHF TGTGCCAGCAGTGAGATCAGGGATCAGCCCCAGCATTTT